One sample yielded the 32 T cell receptor beta chains listed below, sequenced in a study of cytomegalovirus exposure and HLA in healthy donors. PCR employed 60 Vbeta and 13 Jbeta primers. Method: immunoSEQ multiplex PCR; TCRdb's copy keeps in-frame clones and lacks some. The repertoire has roughly 200,000 clones, more than 65% of them found once; the top ten carry more than 0.4%. The sample comprised PBMCs. The receptors were sampled from a woman between 45 and 60 years old in good health and CMV-seronegative.

This chain connects TRBV7-3 to TRBJ2-7; 10 bases fit TRBD1. In germline, CDR1 is SGHTA, CDR2 FQGTGA. CDR3 length: 14 residues. The J segment lost 5 bases and the V segment lost 4 bases, leaving 5 bases of the junction unmatched. In DNA, the CDR3 is TGTGCCAGCAGCTCGGGACAGGGGAGCAACGAGCAGTACTTC. Encoded protein: CASSSGQGSNEQYF.

J is TRBJ1-1 and V is TRBV9; D may be TRBD1 (5 bases). V shed 0 bases and J shed 1 base, with 10 bases lying between them. Germline V gene lookup returns CDR1 SGDLS and CDR2 YYNGEE. The length of the CDR3 is 15 residues. DNA for the CDR3: TGTGCCAGCAGCGTAGTGGCAGGGCGGAACACTGAAGCTTTCTTT. Translating gives CASSVVAGRNTEAFF.

This sequence joins TRBV15 and TRBJ1-5, with TRBD1 matching over 7 bases. Germline loops: CDR1 LNHNV, CDR2 YYDKDF (reference sequence). Trimming took 6 bases from V and 6 from J; bases not matched to a gene: 11. This CDR3 comprises 15 residues. In DNA, the CDR3 is TGTGCCACCAGGACCAGACAGGGAATGAGTCAGCCCCAGCATTTT. Translated, it gives CATRTRQGMSQPQHF.

This rearrangement joins TRBV9 to TRBJ2-1; 7 bases fit TRBD2. Germline V CDR1 and CDR2: SGDLS, YYNGEE. With 3 bases clipped from V and 10 bases from J, the junction kept 16 bases outside the gene matches. CDR3 size: 16 residues. This chain's CDR3 is CASSETGGSLTGEQFF. The CDR3 nucleotides are TGTGCCAGCAGCGAGACGGGAGGCTCCTTGACGGGCGAGCAGTTCTTC.

J is TRBJ2-3 and V is TRBV19, with 10 positions matching TRBD1. Germline V lookup: CDR1 LNHDA, CDR2 SQIVND (reference sequence). V lost 0 bases and J lost 0; bases outside the gene matches: 6. The CDR3 totals 18 residues. The CDR3 coding sequence is TGTGCCAGTAGTATAGATGGGTCGGGACAGGGGAGCACAGATACGCAGTATTTT. Its translation is CASSIDGSGQGSTDTQYF.

This chain joins TRBV27 and TRBJ2-2; TRBD1 is a possible D gene (5 bases). CDR1 is MNHEY, CDR2 SMNVEV, per germline (reference sequence). The V end lost 3 bases, the J end lost 4 bases, and 12 bases lay between the germline ends. This CDR3 has 15 amino acids. This CDR3 reads CASSFKQGGTGELFF. In nucleotides, the CDR3 is TGTGCCAGCAGTTTTAAGCAGGGCGGCACCGGGGAGCTGTTTTTT.

CDR3 loop: CASSNKTGLAGHNEQFF. The CDR3 DNA reads TGTGCCAGCAGTAATAAAACCGGACTAGCGGGACACAATGAGCAGTTCTTC. The genes are TRBV27 and TRBJ2-1; 12 bases map to TRBD2. The CDR3 extends over 17 amino acids. Unmatched junction bases numbered 10, after V lost 5 bases and J lost 5 bases. Germline CDR1 and CDR2: MNHEY and SMNVEV (reference sequence).

The V call is TRBV5-1, the J call TRBJ2-3; tentatively, D is TRBD2 (7 bases). V gave up 6 bases and J gave up 4 bases, with 21 bases separating them. CDR1 SGHRS and CDR2 YFSETQ come from the germline V gene. CDR3 length: 16 amino acids. CDR3 sequence: CASTWVLGGAADTQYF. The CDR3 DNA reads as TGCGCCAGCACCTGGGTTCTGGGGGGGGCAGCAGATACGCAGTATTTT. Variable domain in full (rest from reference TRBV5-1 and TRBJ2-3): KAGVTQTPRYLIKTRGQQVTLSCSPISGHRSVSWYQQTPGQGLQFLFEYFSETQRNKGNFPGRFSGRQFSNSRSEMNVSTLELGDSALYLCASTWVLGGAADTQYFGPGTRLTVL.

This chain links TRBV5-4 with TRBJ2-1; D unclear. Trimming pared 7 bases from V and 6 bases from J, leaving 17 bases between. This CDR3 spans 14 amino acids. Germline-derived CDR1 and CDR2 are SGHNT and YYREEE (reference sequence). The chain's CDR3 is CASRDEMASNEQFF. CDR3 nucleotide sequence: TGTGCCAGCCGCGACGAGATGGCTAGCAATGAGCAGTTCTTC.

This clone came up once. This CDR3 reads CASSTRRHYSGGQDNEQFF. The DNA for the CDR3 is TGTGCCAGCAGCACAAGGCGCCATTATAGCGGGGGCCAAGACAATGAGCAGTTCTTC. This chain connects TRBV7-2 to TRBJ2-1, with TRBD2 matching over 9 bases. The trim removed 5 bases at V and 5 bases at J, leaving 19 bases unmatched. This CDR3 has 19 residues. Germline assignment: CDR1 SGHTA and CDR2 FQGNSA. Based on the CDR3 plus reference TRBV7-2 and TRBJ2-1, the full variable domain is GAGVSQSPSNKVTEKGKDVELRCDPISGHTALYWYRQSLGQGLEFLIYFQGNSAPDKSGLPSDRFSAERTGGSVSTLTIQRTQQEDSAVYLCASSTRRHYSGGQDNEQFFGPGTRLTVL.

CDR3 in amino acids: CASSLGVGYEQYF. The CDR3 nucleotides are TGTGCCAGCAGCTTAGGAGTTGGCTACGAGCAGTACTTC. The genes are TRBV11-2 and TRBJ2-7; the D is unclear. This CDR3 has 13 residues. Trimming removed 1 base at V and 3 bases at J, with 7 bases between. The germline CDR1 and CDR2 sequences are SGHAT and FQNNGV.

This chain connects TRBV9 to TRBJ2-1, with 11 nucleotides matching TRBD2. In germline, CDR1 is SGDLS, CDR2 YYNGEE. The CDR3 is 15 residues long. J lost 8 bases, V lost 5 bases, and 9 bases had no gene match. This chain's CDR3 is CASSRSGLAGDEQFF. The DNA for the CDR3 is TGTGCCAGCAGTCGATCAGGACTAGCGGGTGATGAGCAGTTCTTC.

The chain has TRBV28 and TRBJ2-5; 8 bases align to TRBD1. The J call may be wrong; the DNA end is better matched by TRBJ2-7. This CDR3 has 15 residues. Per the germline V gene, CDR1 is MDHEN and CDR2 is SYDVKM. The DNA for the CDR3 is TGTGCCAGCAGTTCCTCAGGGGGCGGGCCCTACGAGCAGTACTTC. The encoded protein is CASSSSGGGPYEQYF.

The chain recombines TRBV28 with TRBJ1-4; 7 bases are shared with TRBD1. The CDR3 consists of 15 residues. Germline CDR1 is MDHEN and CDR2 is SYDVKM. V dropped 5 bases and J dropped 6; count of bases not matched to a gene: 9. The CDR3 here is CASSVRQGPDEKLFF. The CDR3, as DNA: TGTGCCAGCAGTGTAAGACAGGGCCCGGATGAAAAACTGTTTTTT.

The V gene is TRBV27, the J gene TRBJ2-5, with 7 bases matching TRBD1. J gave up 6 bases and V 3 bases, and 10 bases lay outside the gene matches. CDR1 and CDR2 (germline): MNHEY, SMNVEV (reference sequence). The CDR3 spans 15 residues. The CDR3: CASSLNPQGEKTQYF. DNA for the CDR3: TGTGCCAGCAGTTTGAATCCGCAGGGGGAGAAGACCCAGTACTTC.

This chain links TRBV4-2 with TRBJ1-2, with no clear D. The CDR3 is 13 amino acids. The V end lost 0 bases, the J end lost 2 bases, and 4 bases lay between the germline ends. CDR1 is LGHNA and CDR2 is YNFKEQ in the germline V gene. CDR3 in DNA: TGTGCCAGCAGCCAAGACCGGAACTATGGCTACACCTTC. Protein sequence: CASSQDRNYGYTF.

V usage is TRBV2 and J usage is TRBJ1-4; D possibly corresponds to TRBD1 (5 bases). Germline V gene sequence: CDR1 SNHLY, CDR2 FYNNEI. V was trimmed by 8 bases and J by 8 bases, leaving 12 bases between them. CDR3 size: 12 residues. CDR3 sequence (DNA): TGTGCCAGCGGCGGGGAGGGGGAAAAACTGTTTTTT. Its protein is CASGGEGEKLFF.

This rearrangement joins TRBV20-1 to TRBJ2-4, with a weak D call TRBD2 (6 bases). The germline CDR1 and CDR2 sequences are DFQATT and SNEGSKA (reference sequence). This CDR3 region has 11 residues. V lost 6 bases, J lost 9 bases, and 12 bases lay in between. This CDR3 reads CSAPPEGIQYF. CDR3 DNA sequence: TGCAGTGCCCCCCCGGAGGGCATTCAGTACTTC.

This chain connects TRBV5-4 to TRBJ2-2, with TRBD1 matching over 7 bases. The germline V gene encodes CDR1 SGHNT and CDR2 YYREEE (reference sequence). There are 15 residues in the CDR3. The ends lost 0 bases at V and 6 bases at J; junction bases unmatched: 5. The CDR3 nucleotides read TGTGCCAGCAGCTTGGACAGGGGATATTCCGGGGAGCTGTTTTTT. Translating gives CASSLDRGYSGELFF.

V and J are TRBV27 and TRBJ2-3; D might be TRBD1 (6 bases). The CDR3 loop spans 15 amino acids. CDR1 MNHEY and CDR2 SMNVEV come from the germline V gene (reference sequence). Trimming pared 2 bases from V and 2 bases from J, leaving 11 bases between. The CDR3 protein is CASSLLGQSTDTQYF. The CDR3 DNA reads as TGTGCCAGCAGTTTACTTGGACAGTCCACAGATACGCAGTATTTT.

This sequence joins TRBV6-6 and TRBJ2-3, with 9 bases fitting TRBD2. The V and J ends lost 5 bases and 0 bases, in that order; junction bases with no gene match: 6. This CDR3 contains 16 residues. The germline V gene has CDR1 MNHNY and CDR2 SVGAGI (reference sequence). The CDR3 here is CASSHLLAGSTDTQYF. CDR3 DNA: TGTGCCAGCAGTCACTTGCTAGCGGGAAGCACAGATACGCAGTATTTT.

This clone was found once. V and J are TRBV6-6 and TRBJ2-3; 7 positions match TRBD1. The CDR3 length is 14 residues. Germline V gene sequence: CDR1 MNHNY, CDR2 SVGAGI (reference sequence). The J segment lost 3 bases and the V segment lost 6 bases, leaving 6 bases of the junction unmatched. In DNA form, the CDR3 reads TGTGCCAGCAGACGACAGGGTTGGACAGATACGCAGTATTTT. It translates to CASRRQGWTDTQYF.

The chain uses TRBV5-1 and TRBJ2-5; TRBD1 aligns across 7 bases. From germline, CDR1 is SGHRS and CDR2 YFSETQ. The length of the CDR3 is 14 residues. V gave up 5 bases and J gave up 0 bases; unmatched junction bases: 4. CDR3 nucleotides: TGCGCCAGCAGTTCACAGGGGAACCAAGAGACCCAGTACTTC. Residues: CASSSQGNQETQYF.

The chain combines TRBV5-1 with TRBJ2-7; 9 bases agree with TRBD1. Germline trimming cut 3 bases from V and 5 bases from J; bases unmatched to any gene: 9. Germline-derived CDR1 and CDR2 are SGHRS and YFSETQ. This CDR3 spans 15 amino acids. The chain's CDR3 is CASSSHGQGRDEQYF. As DNA, the CDR3 is TGCGCCAGCAGCTCCCATGGACAGGGGAGGGACGAGCAGTACTTC. Based on the CDR3 plus reference TRBV5-1 and TRBJ2-7, the full variable domain is KAGVTQTPRYLIKTRGQQVTLSCSPISGHRSVSWYQQTPGQGLQFLFEYFSETQRNKGNFPGRFSGRQFSNSRSEMNVSTLELGDSALYLCASSSHGQGRDEQYFGPGTRLTVT.

The chain uses TRBV30 and TRBJ2-3, with a weak D call TRBD1 (6 bases). The V and J ends lost 2 bases and 5 bases respectively, with 8 bases between them. Germline CDR1 reads GTSNPN; CDR2 reads SVGIG (reference sequence). This CDR3 has 12 residues. CDR3 in amino acids: CAWSRGKDTQYF. DNA of the CDR3: TGTGCCTGGAGTAGGGGGAAAGATACGCAGTATTTT.

The rearrangement uses TRBV11-2 and TRBJ2-6; 7 positions match TRBD1. The CDR3 spans 16 residues. CDR1 SGHAT and CDR2 FQNNGV come from the germline V gene. J lost 4 bases, V lost 5 bases, and 8 bases had no gene match. The CDR3 region is CASSKDRVSGANVLTF. CDR3 coding DNA: TGTGCCAGCAGCAAAGACAGGGTCTCAGGGGCCAACGTCCTGACTTTC.

J is TRBJ2-3 and V is TRBV7-2; maybe TRBD2 (6 bases). The V gene lost 4 bases and the J gene lost 4 bases, with 12 bases spanning the gap. This CDR3 is 14 amino acids long. Germline CDR1 reads SGHTA; CDR2 reads FQGNSA. Here the CDR3 reads CASSSDWGADTQYF. The CDR3 DNA sequence: TGTGCCAGCAGCTCGGACTGGGGGGCAGATACGCAGTATTTT.

V is TRBV7-3 and J is TRBJ2-1; 7 nucleotides match TRBD2. Trimming took 5 bases from V and 6 from J; bases not matched to a gene: 22. This CDR3 is 19 amino acids long. Germline V gene data show CDR1 as SGHTA and CDR2 as FQGTGA. In DNA, the CDR3 is TGTGCCAGCAGCAACCCTCAGACTTTAACTAGCGCCTCCATCAATGAGCAGTTCTTC. Encoded protein: CASSNPQTLTSASINEQFF.

This clone was observed a single time. The chain combines TRBV2 with TRBJ1-6; 8 nucleotides align to TRBD1. In germline, CDR1 is SNHLY, CDR2 FYNNEI. The CDR3 extends over 14 amino acids. With 5 bases clipped from V and 7 bases from J, the junction kept 4 bases outside the gene matches. CDR3: CASSQGANNSPLHF. CDR3 DNA: TGTGCCAGCAGTCAGGGGGCCAACAATTCACCCCTCCACTTT.

V gene TRBV6-5 combines with J gene TRBJ2-3, with a tentative D call TRBD1 (5 bases). In germline, CDR1 is MNHEY, CDR2 SVGAGI. V lost 0 bases, J lost 5 bases, and 9 bases lay in between. This CDR3 has 14 residues. The CDR3 here is CASSYSSRVDTQYF. CDR3 DNA sequence: TGTGCCAGCAGTTACTCGTCCAGGGTAGATACGCAGTATTTT.

The chain links TRBV5-4 to TRBJ2-5; tentatively, D is TRBD1 (5 bases). The DNA end is more similar to TRBJ2-7, so the J call may be wrong. This CDR3 contains 16 residues. CDR1 SGHNT and CDR2 YYREEE come from the germline V gene (reference sequence). CDR3 sequence reads: CASSKTGPQGPYEQYF. The CDR3 DNA reads as TGTGCCAGCAGCAAAACCGGGCCCCAGGGCCCCTACGAGCAGTACTTC.

The chain employs TRBV5-1 and TRBJ2-1; the match to TRBD2 covers 11 bases. V was pared by 4 bases and J by 6 bases, with 9 bases of the junction left unmatched. CDR3 size: 16 residues. The V gene's germline CDR1 is SGHRS and CDR2 YFSETQ. The CDR3 region is CASSITSGSLGNEQFF. In DNA form, the CDR3 reads TGCGCCAGCAGCATAACTAGCGGGAGTCTTGGCAATGAGCAGTTCTTC.